Sequencing of this TCR beta chain was carried out in a study of PD-L1 blockade in urothelial cancer. Study-level background: The researchers analyzed blood 3 weeks (second dose) and 6 weeks after treatment start. Across blood samples, T cells had a median count of 141,255.

Time point reported: peripheral blood 6 weeks after treatment start. Patients in the study were battling locally advanced or metastatic urothelial carcinoma. The trim removed 5 bases at V and 3 bases at J, leaving 7 bases unmatched. Germline values: CDR1 SGHTA, CDR2 FQGNSA. This CDR3 has 15 amino acids. The protocol was immunoSEQ multiplex PCR, while the TCRdb copy is restricted to in-frame clones and leaves out a portion. Of about 45,000 clones in the sample, 82% were seen once. The receptor's source is a man in his sixties with urothelial cancer. The sequenced sample was PBMCs, obtained around atezolizumab (anti-PD-L1) treatment. V is TRBV7-2 and J is TRBJ2-1, with TRBD2 identical over 7 bases. CDR3 coding DNA: TGTGCCAGCAGCGGAGGGGAGGGAAGCTACAATGAGCAGTTCTTC. Protein: CASSGGEGSYNEQFF. Full variable domain (missing parts from reference TRBV7-2 and TRBJ2-1): GAGVSQSPSNKVTEKGKDVELRCDPISGHTALYWYRQSLGQGLEFLIYFQGNSAPDKSGLPSDRFSAERTGGSVSTLTIQRTQQEDSAVYLCASSGGEGSYNEQFFGPGTRLTVL.